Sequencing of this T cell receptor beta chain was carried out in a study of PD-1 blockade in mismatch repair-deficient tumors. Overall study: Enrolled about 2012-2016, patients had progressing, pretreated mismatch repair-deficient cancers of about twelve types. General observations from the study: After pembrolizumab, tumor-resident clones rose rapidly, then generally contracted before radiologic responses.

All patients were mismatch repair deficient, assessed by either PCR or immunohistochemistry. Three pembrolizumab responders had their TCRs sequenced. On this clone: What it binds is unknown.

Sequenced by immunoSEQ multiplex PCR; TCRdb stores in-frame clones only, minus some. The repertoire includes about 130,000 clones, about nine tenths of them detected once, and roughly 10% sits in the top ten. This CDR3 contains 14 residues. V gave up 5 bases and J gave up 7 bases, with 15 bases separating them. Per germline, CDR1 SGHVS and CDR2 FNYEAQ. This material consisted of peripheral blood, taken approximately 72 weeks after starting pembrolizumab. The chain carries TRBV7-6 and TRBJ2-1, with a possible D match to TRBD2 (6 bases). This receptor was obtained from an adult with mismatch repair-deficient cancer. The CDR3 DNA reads TGTGCCAGCAGCCCCCCGGGAGCTGGAAATGAGCAGTTCTTC. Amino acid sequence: CASSPPGAGNEQFF.